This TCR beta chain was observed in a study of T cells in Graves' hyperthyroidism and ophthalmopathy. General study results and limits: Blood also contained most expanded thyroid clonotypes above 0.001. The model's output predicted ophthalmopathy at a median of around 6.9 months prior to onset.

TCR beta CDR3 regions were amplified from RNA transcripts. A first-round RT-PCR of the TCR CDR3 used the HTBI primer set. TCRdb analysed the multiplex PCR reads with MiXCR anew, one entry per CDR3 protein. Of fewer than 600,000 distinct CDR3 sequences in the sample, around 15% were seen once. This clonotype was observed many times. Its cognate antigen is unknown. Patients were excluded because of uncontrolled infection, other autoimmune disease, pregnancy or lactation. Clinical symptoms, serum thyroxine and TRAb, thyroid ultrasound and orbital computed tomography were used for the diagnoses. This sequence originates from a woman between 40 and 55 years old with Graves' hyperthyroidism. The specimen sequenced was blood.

The CDR3 protein is CASSSGSSGIYEQYF. The CDR3 nucleotides read TGTGCCAGCAGCTCTGGGTCTAGCGGAATTTACGAGCAGTACTTC. The chain employs TRBV3-1 and TRBJ2-7; TRBD2 matches 7 bases. The germline gives CDR1 LGHDT, CDR2 YNNKEL (reference sequence). Trimming removed 5 bases from V and 4 bases from J; junction bases left unmatched: 11. CDR3 length: 15 residues.